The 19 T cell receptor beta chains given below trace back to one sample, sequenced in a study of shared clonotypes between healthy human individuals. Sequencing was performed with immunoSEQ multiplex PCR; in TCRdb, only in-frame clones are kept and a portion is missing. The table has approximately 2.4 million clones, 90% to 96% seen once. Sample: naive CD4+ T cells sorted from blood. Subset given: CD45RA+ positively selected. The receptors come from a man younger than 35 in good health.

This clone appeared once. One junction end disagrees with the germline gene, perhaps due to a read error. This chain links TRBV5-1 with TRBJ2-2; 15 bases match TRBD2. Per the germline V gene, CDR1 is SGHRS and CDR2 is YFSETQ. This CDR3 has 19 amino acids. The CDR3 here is CASSTGLAGGQGNPGELFF. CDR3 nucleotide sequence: TGCGCCAGCAGCACCGGACTAGCGGGAGGGCAAGGGAACCCCGGGGAGCTGTTTTTT.

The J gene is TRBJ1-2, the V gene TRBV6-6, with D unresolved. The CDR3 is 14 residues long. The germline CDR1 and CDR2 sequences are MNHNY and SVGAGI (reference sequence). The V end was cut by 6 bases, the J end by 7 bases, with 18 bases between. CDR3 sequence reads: CASRNSRDGAGYTF. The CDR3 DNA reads TGTGCCAGCAGGAATTCGCGAGATGGCGCTGGCTACACCTTC.

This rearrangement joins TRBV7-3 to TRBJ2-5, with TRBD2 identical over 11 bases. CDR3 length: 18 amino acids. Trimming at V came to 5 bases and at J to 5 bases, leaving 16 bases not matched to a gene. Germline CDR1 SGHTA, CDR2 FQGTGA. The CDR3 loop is CASSPTPPLAGGWETQYF. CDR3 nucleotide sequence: TGTGCCAGCAGCCCAACCCCTCCGCTAGCGGGGGGTTGGGAGACCCAGTACTTC.

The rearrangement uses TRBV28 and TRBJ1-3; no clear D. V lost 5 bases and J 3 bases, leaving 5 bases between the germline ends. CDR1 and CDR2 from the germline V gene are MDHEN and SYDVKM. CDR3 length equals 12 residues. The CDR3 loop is CASSVSGNTIYF. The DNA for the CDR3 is TGTGCCAGCAGTGTGAGTGGAAACACCATATATTTT. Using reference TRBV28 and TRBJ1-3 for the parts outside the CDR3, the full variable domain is DVKVTQSSRYLVKRTGEKVFLECVQDMDHENMFWYRQDPGLGLRLIYFSYDVKMKEKGDIPEGYSVSREKKERFSLILESASTNQTSMYLCASSVSGNTIYFGEGSWLTVV.

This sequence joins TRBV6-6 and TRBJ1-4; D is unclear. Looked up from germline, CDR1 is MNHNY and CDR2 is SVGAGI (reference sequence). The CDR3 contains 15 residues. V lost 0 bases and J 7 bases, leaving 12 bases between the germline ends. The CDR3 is CASSYSPGKAEKLFF. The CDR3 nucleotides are TGTGCCAGCAGTTACTCACCGGGAAAGGCTGAAAAACTGTTTTTT.

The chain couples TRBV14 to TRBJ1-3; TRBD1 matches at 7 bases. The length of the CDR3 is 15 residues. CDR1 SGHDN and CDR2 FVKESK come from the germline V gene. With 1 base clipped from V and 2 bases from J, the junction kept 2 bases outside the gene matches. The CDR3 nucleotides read TGTGCCAGCAGCCAAGGAGGACAGGCTGGAAACACCATATATTTT. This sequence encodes CASSQGGQAGNTIYF.

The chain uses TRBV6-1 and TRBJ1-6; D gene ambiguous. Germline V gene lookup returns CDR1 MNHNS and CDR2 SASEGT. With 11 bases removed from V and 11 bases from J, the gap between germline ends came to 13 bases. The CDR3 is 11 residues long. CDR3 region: CAGGLPAPLHF. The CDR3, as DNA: TGTGCCGGTGGGCTCCCTGCACCCCTCCACTTT.

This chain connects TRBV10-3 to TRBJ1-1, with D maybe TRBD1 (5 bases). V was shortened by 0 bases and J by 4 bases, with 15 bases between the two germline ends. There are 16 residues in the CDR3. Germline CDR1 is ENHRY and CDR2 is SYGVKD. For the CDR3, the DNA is TGTGCCATCAGTGAGTCGGGACCAGGGTTCGGCACTGAAGCTTTCTTT. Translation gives CAISESGPGFGTEAFF.

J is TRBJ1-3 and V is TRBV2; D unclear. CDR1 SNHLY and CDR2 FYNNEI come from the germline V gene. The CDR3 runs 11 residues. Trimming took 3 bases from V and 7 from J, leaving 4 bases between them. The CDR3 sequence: CASSDWNTIYF. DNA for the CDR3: TGTGCCAGCAGTGATTGGAACACCATATATTTT. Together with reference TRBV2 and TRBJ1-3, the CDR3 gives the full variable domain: EPEVTQTPSHQVTQMGQEVILRCVPISNHLYFYWYRQILGQKVEFLVSFYNNEISEKSEIFDDQFSVERPDGSNFTLKIRSTKLEDSAMYFCASSDWNTIYFGEGSWLTVV.

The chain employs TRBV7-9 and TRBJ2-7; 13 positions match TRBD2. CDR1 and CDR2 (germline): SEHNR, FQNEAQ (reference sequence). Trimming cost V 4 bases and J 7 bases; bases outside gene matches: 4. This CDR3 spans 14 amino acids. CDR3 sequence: CASSSQGLAGEQYF. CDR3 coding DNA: TGTGCCAGCAGCTCGCAGGGACTAGCGGGGGAGCAGTACTTC. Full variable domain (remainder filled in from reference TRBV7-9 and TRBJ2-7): DTGVSQNPRHKITKRGQNVTFRCDPISEHNRLYWYRQTLGQGPEFLTYFQNEAQLEKSRLLSDRFSAERPKGSFSTLEIQRTEQGDSAMYLCASSSQGLAGEQYFGPGTRLTVT.

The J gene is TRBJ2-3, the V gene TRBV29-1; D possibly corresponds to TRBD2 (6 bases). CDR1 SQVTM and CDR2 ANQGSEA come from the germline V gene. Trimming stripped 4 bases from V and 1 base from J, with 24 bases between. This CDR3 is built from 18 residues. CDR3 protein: CSVASMFFTGTRTDTQYF. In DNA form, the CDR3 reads TGCAGCGTTGCTTCCATGTTTTTTACCGGGACTCGCACAGATACGCAGTATTTT.

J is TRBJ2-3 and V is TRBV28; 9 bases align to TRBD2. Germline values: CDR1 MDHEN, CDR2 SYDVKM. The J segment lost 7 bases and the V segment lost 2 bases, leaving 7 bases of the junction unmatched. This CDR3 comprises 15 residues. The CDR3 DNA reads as TGTGCCAGCAGTTTACCAGCGGGGGGAATAAATACGCAGTATTTT. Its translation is CASSLPAGGINTQYF.

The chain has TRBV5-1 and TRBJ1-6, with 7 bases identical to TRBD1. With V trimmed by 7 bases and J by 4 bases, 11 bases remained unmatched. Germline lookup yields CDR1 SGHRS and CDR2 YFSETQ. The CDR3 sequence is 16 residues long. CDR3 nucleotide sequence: TGCGCCAGCGGCCTCCCGGGACAGAGTTATAATTCACCCCTCCACTTT. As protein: CASGLPGQSYNSPLHF.

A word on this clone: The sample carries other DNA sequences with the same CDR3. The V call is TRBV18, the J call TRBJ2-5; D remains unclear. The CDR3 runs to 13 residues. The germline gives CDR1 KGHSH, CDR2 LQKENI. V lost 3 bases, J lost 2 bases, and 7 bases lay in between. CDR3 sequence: CASSPMGQETQYF. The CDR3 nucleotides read TGTGCCAGCTCACCGATGGGTCAAGAGACCCAGTACTTC.

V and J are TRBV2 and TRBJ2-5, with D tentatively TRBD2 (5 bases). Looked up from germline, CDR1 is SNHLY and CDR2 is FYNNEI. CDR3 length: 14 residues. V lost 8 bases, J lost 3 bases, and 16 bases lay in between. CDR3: CASRIQTGKETQYF. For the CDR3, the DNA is TGTGCCAGCCGAATCCAGACGGGAAAAGAGACCCAGTACTTC.

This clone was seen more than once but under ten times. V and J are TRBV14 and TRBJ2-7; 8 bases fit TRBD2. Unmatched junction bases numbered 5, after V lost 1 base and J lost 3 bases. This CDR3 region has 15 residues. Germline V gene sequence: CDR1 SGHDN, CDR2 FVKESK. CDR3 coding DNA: TGTGCCAGCAGCCAAGGGACTAGCATTTACTACGAGCAGTACTTC. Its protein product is CASSQGTSIYYEQYF.

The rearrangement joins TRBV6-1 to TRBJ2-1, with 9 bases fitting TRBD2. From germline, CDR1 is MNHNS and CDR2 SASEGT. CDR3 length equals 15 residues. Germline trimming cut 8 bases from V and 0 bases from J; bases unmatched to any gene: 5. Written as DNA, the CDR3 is TGTGCCAGCTCTTTTAGCGGGAGCTCCTACAATGAGCAGTTCTTC. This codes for CASSFSGSSYNEQFF.

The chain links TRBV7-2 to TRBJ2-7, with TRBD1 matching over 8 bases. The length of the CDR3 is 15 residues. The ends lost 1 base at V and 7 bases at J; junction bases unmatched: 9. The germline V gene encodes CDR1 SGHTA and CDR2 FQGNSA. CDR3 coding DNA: TGTGCCAGCAGCTTAGTGGCAGGGGGCTCTCGAGAGCAGTACTTC. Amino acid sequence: CASSLVAGGSREQYF.

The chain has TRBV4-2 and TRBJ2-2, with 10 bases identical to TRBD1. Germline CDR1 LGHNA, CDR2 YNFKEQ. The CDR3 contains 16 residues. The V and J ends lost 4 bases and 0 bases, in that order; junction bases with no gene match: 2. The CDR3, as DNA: TGTGCCAGCAGCCGAGGGACAGGGGCGAACACCGGGGAGCTGTTTTTT. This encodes CASSRGTGANTGELFF.